The rows below give T cell receptor beta chains drawn from one sample of a study of shared clonotypes between healthy human individuals. Assay: immunoSEQ multiplex PCR; the TCRdb copy retains only in-frame clones and omits some. The repertoire includes about 1.5 million clones, approximately 98% of them detected once, and about 0.4% sits in the top ten. Source material: naive CD4+ T cells sorted from blood. These receptors were obtained from a man aged 30 to 45 in good health. The CDR3 runs from the conserved cysteine through the conserved F or W. A D gene is named only where the DNA matches it firmly. For some rows the clone size is stated as once, few or many, or as a class when expanded; others skip it.

once,TRBJ2-7,TRBV15,TRBD2,TGTGCGACTCATGTTAGCGGGATTTACGAGCAGTACTTC,CATHVSGIYEQYF
NA,TRBJ2-7,TRBV7-2,TRBD1,TGTGCCAGCAGCGGACAGGGAAACTCCCCCTACGAGCAGTACTTC,CASSGQGNSPYEQYF
NA,TRBJ2-7,TRBV6-5,NA,TGTGCCAGCAGTCGACAGGCGGCCTACGAGCAGTACTTC,CASSRQAAYEQYF
NA,TRBJ2-7,TRBV29-1,TRBD1,TGCAGCGCCGGACAGGGATTCGGGTCCGGCGAGCAGTACTTC,CSAGQGFGSGEQYF
NA,TRBJ2-7,TRBV6-5,TRBD1,TGTGCCAGCAGCCCCACAGGGGGAAGGTCCTACGAGCAGTACTTC,CASSPTGGRSYEQYF
NA,TRBJ1-2,TRBV5-8,TRBD1,TGTGCCAGCAGCTATGGACAGGGGGATCGCTATGGCTACACCTTC,CASSYGQGDRYGYTF
NA,TRBJ1-5,TRBV7-8,NA,TGTGCCAGCAGCTTAAATTCGTGGGAGGTCAATCAGCCCCAGCATTTT,CASSLNSWEVNQPQHF
NA,TRBJ2-7,TRBV25-1,NA,TGTGCCAGCAGTGAATCGGGCAGACTGGCTGCCGAGCAGTACTTC,CASSESGRLAAEQYF
NA,TRBJ1-2,TRBV18,NA,TGTGCCAGCTCACCTACGCCTGGAGCTTGGGGCTACACCTTC,CASSPTPGAWGYTF
NA,TRBJ2-1,TRBV11-2,NA,TGTGCCAGCAGACCTCTCACGGAGCAGTTCTTC,CASRPLTEQFF
NA,TRBJ1-5,TRBV19,NA,TGTGCCAGTAGTATAGACCGAGACAGACTTAACCAATGGCCCCAGCATTTT,CASSIDRDRLNQWPQHF
NA,TRBJ1-1,TRBV30,NA,TGTGCCTGGAGTGGCGCAGAGGGACTGAACACTGAAGCTTTCTTT,CAWSGAEGLNTEAFF
NA,TRBJ2-3,TRBV6-6,TRBD2,TGTGCCCACCGGGGGAGGGCAGGGGATACGCAGTATTTT,CAHRGRAGDTQYF
NA,TRBJ2-1,TRBV11-3,TRBD2,TGTGCCAGCAGCACCCGGAGTAGCGGGAGGGCCAATGAGCAGTTCTTC,CASSTRSSGRANEQFF
NA,TRBJ2-2,TRBV25-1,TRBD1,TGTGCCAGCAGTGTACGACAGGGAATCGGGGAGCTGTTTTTT,CASSVRQGIGELFF
NA,TRBJ1-2,TRBV18,TRBD1,TGTGCCAGCTCTGCCTACTCACAGGGGAACTATGGCTACACCTTC,CASSAYSQGNYGYTF
NA,TRBJ2-3,TRBV29-1,NA,TGCAGCCTGGGGTGGGACCCAGATACGCAGTATTTT,CSLGWDPDTQYF
NA,TRBJ2-7,TRBV12-2,NA,TGTGCAAGTCGCTTAGGGACCGGGGCCTCGAGAGGCTCCTACGAGCAGTACTTC,CASRLGTGASRGSYEQYF
NA,TRBJ2-1,TRBV6-5,NA,TGTGCCAGCAGTTTTCCGGGAACCAATGAGCAGTTCTTC,CASSFPGTNEQFF